These 25 T cell receptor beta chains came from one sample sequenced in a study of shared clonotypes between healthy human individuals. Clones were sequenced by immunoSEQ multiplex PCR, and TCRdb holds only the in-frame ones, with some missing. This sample has roughly 700,000 clones, with 90% found just once. Sequencing input: memory CD8+ T cells from PBMCs. Stated subset: CD45RO+ cells pooled with CCR7-negative TemRA cells. The receptors were sampled from a man between 18 and 35 years old in good health. Some clones in this sample may be carry-over from other donors' samples.

This chain uses TRBV4-1 with TRBJ2-2; the D is unclear. The CDR3 spans 16 residues. The germline V gene has CDR1 MGHRA and CDR2 YSYEKL. Trimming removed 1 base from V and 1 base from J, with 10 bases in between. The CDR3 sequence is CASSQASGQNTGELFF. The CDR3, as DNA: TGCGCCAGCAGCCAAGCCTCCGGGCAGAACACCGGGGAGCTGTTTTTT.

This clone has only one observation. V is TRBV27 and J is TRBJ1-5; TRBD1 matches at 7 bases. Germline V gene lookup returns CDR1 MNHEY and CDR2 SMNVEV (reference sequence). Germline trimming cut 4 bases from V and 4 bases from J; bases unmatched to any gene: 10. The CDR3 consists of 16 residues. The CDR3 sequence is CASSSTPRGQNQPQHF. The CDR3, as DNA: TGTGCCAGCAGTTCAACCCCCCGGGGACAGAATCAGCCCCAGCATTTT.

The chain employs TRBV15 and TRBJ2-7, with D perhaps matching TRBD2 (5 bases). The ends were cut back, 3 bases at V and 0 bases at J, with 18 bases in the middle. The CDR3 runs to 17 residues. The germline gives CDR1 LNHNV, CDR2 YYDKDF (reference sequence). The CDR3 DNA is TGTGCCACCAGCAGGGAGGCCGGGATAAGCAGCTCCTACGAGCAGTACTTC. As protein: CATSREAGISSSYEQYF.

The chain's CDR3 is CASSSQRGSTDTQYF. DNA for the CDR3: TGTGCCAGCAGCTCCCAGCGGGGGAGCACAGATACGCAGTATTTT. The chain couples TRBV11-3 to TRBJ2-3; 8 positions agree with TRBD2. V gave up 4 bases and J gave up 0 bases; unmatched junction bases: 3. The CDR3 is made up of 15 amino acids. Looked up from germline, CDR1 is SGHNT and CDR2 is YENEEA.

V usage is TRBV5-4 and J usage is TRBJ1-3, with 7 bases matching TRBD1. J was trimmed by 0 bases and V by 3 bases; bases with no gene match: 3. Germline values: CDR1 SGHNT, CDR2 YYREEE (reference sequence). This CDR3 region has 15 residues. CDR3 in amino acids: CASSSDRDSGNTIYF. CDR3 coding DNA: TGTGCCAGCAGCTCCGACAGGGACTCTGGAAACACCATATATTTT.

As to this clone: In the same sample, other DNA sequences code for this CDR3. J is TRBJ2-7 and V is TRBV27; the match to TRBD2 covers 12 bases. Germline V gives CDR1 MNHEY, CDR2 SMNVEV (reference sequence). V shed 1 base, J shed 4 bases, and the junction held 2 bases outside the gene matches. The CDR3 spans 15 residues. CDR3 residues: CASSLFLAGGYEQYF. The CDR3 nucleotides are TGTGCCAGCAGTTTATTTCTAGCGGGAGGGTACGAGCAGTACTTC.

CDR3 in DNA: TGTGCCATCAGTGACTTAGGGTTTGGAAACACCATATATTTT. This gives the protein CAISDLGFGNTIYF. The chain uses TRBV10-3 and TRBJ1-3; D is uncertain. The CDR3 is 14 residues long. The germline gives CDR1 ENHRY, CDR2 SYGVKD. Trimming took 3 bases from V and 3 from J, leaving 9 bases between them.

CDR3 region: CASSPRDRGPYGYTF. CDR3 bases: TGCGCCAGCAGCCCTCGGGACAGGGGGCCTTATGGCTACACCTTC. This rearrangement joins TRBV4-1 to TRBJ1-2, with 12 bases lining up with TRBD1. V trimming: 4 bases; J trimming: 5 bases; junction bases outside the gene matches: 5. The germline V gene encodes CDR1 MGHRA and CDR2 YSYEKL. The CDR3 has 15 residues.

The V and J genes are TRBV6-5 and TRBJ2-1; 9 bases are shared with TRBD2. V was clipped by 3 bases and J by 8 bases; unmatched bases: 8. The germline gives CDR1 MNHEY, CDR2 SVGAGI. The CDR3 runs to 15 residues. The CDR3 loop reads CASSYLAGSNDEQFF. The CDR3, as DNA: TGTGCCAGCAGTTATCTAGCGGGAAGTAACGATGAGCAGTTCTTC.

The V and J genes are TRBV7-8 and TRBJ2-7; the D is unclear. The CDR3 has 12 amino acids. Germline CDR1 and CDR2: SGHVS and FQNEAQ. The germline V and J ends were trimmed by 4 bases and 0 bases, with 4 bases remaining between them. The CDR3 DNA is TGTGCCAGCAGCTCGGTCTCCTACGAGCAGTACTTC. Its translation is CASSSVSYEQYF.

This chain connects TRBV28 to TRBJ2-7, with a possible D match to TRBD1 (5 bases). This CDR3 has 13 residues. The V end lost 6 bases, the J end lost 3 bases, and 12 bases lay between the germline ends. Germline V lookup: CDR1 MDHEN, CDR2 SYDVKM. CDR3 loop: CASSRTRDYEQYF. DNA for the CDR3: TGTGCCAGCAGCCGCACCAGGGACTACGAGCAGTACTTC.

This chain links TRBV7-9 with TRBJ2-7, with a possible D match to TRBD2 (6 bases). Between the trimmed V and J ends, which lost 3 bases and 3 bases, there was a span of 15 bases. CDR3 length equals 15 residues. Germline V gives CDR1 SEHNR, CDR2 FQNEAQ (reference sequence). Here the CDR3 DNA reads TGTGCCAGCAGCTTGTTCCGCGGGAAATTCTACGAGCAGTACTTC. Amino acid sequence: CASSLFRGKFYEQYF. Combining the CDR3 with reference TRBV7-9 and TRBJ2-7 gives the whole variable domain DTGVSQNPRHKITKRGQNVTFRCDPISEHNRLYWYRQTLGQGPEFLTYFQNEAQLEKSRLLSDRFSAERPKGSFSTLEIQRTEQGDSAMYLCASSLFRGKFYEQYFGPGTRLTVT.

This clone showed up just a few times. Other DNA variants within this sample encode the same CDR3. The V and J genes are TRBV9 and TRBJ1-5, with no clear D. Germline CDR1 and CDR2: SGDLS and YYNGEE. Deletions cut 2 bases from V and 0 bases from J, with 9 bases between. This CDR3 is 15 amino acids long. CDR3 region: CASSVGGNSNQPQHF. The CDR3 bases are TGTGCCAGCAGCGTCGGAGGTAATAGCAATCAGCCCCAGCATTTT.

V and J are TRBV21-1 and TRBJ2-1. TRBV21-1 is flagged as a pseudogene. CDR3 size: 16 residues. The CDR3 reads CASSKSGDNSYNEQFF. In DNA form, the CDR3 reads TGTGCCAGCAGCAAATCGGGGGACAACTCCTACAATGAGCAGTTCTTC.

In DNA, the CDR3 is TGTGCCAGCACGAACTCGATGGATTTTATGGATGAGCAGTTCTTC. It encodes CASTNSMDFMDEQFF. V is TRBV2 and J is TRBJ2-1; D ambiguous. CDR3 length: 15 residues. The V and J ends lost 7 bases and 8 bases respectively, with 21 bases between them. CDR1 and CDR2 (germline): SNHLY, FYNNEI.

V is TRBV7-2 and J is TRBJ2-7; TRBD2 might be the D (6 bases). This CDR3 has 14 residues. CDR1 is SGHTA, CDR2 FQGNSA, per germline. Trimming left V 3 bases short and J 3 bases short, with 12 bases between. CDR3 DNA: TGTGCCAGCAGCTTGGGGGGACGGAACTACGAGCAGTACTTC. Residues: CASSLGGRNYEQYF.

The chain carries TRBV27 and TRBJ2-5; TRBD1 matches 10 bases. The V gene's germline CDR1 is MNHEY and CDR2 SMNVEV (reference sequence). The CDR3 has 15 residues. J gave up 5 bases and V 5 bases, and 8 bases lay outside the gene matches. CDR3 DNA sequence: TGTGCCAGCAGTCCCCCGGGACAGGGGTCGGAGACCCAGTACTTC. Its protein is CASSPPGQGSETQYF.

The chain uses TRBV2 and TRBJ2-7; D gene ambiguous. Deletions cut 6 bases from V and 1 base from J, with 19 bases between. The CDR3 loop spans 16 amino acids. Germline-derived CDR1 and CDR2 are SNHLY and FYNNEI. The CDR3 nucleotides read TGTGCCAGCAGCTCTGGGCGGTTTACCTTTTCCTACGAGCAGTACTTC. Translation: CASSSGRFTFSYEQYF.

The chain uses TRBV5-4 and TRBJ2-3; D is possibly TRBD2 (5 bases). The CDR3 is made up of 14 amino acids. V lost 4 bases and J lost 1, with 10 bases in between. Germline assignment: CDR1 SGHNT and CDR2 YYREEE (reference sequence). CDR3 loop: CASSHGRGTDTQYF. The DNA of the CDR3 is TGTGCCAGCAGCCACGGGCGGGGCACAGATACGCAGTATTTT. The full variable domain, its missing parts supplied by reference TRBV5-4 and TRBJ2-3, is ETGVTQSPTHLIKTRGQQVTLRCSSQSGHNTVSWYQQALGQGPQFIFQYYREEENGRGNFPPRFSGLQFPNYSSELNVNALELDDSALYLCASSHGRGTDTQYFGPGTRLTVL.

The chain joins TRBV7-9 to TRBJ2-5, with 9 bases fitting TRBD1. Germline CDR1 reads SEHNR; CDR2 reads FQNEAQ (reference sequence). The CDR3 runs 17 residues. With V trimmed by 4 bases and J by 4 bases, 13 bases remained unmatched. CDR3 in DNA: TGTGCCAGCAGCTACAAGGGACAGGGTGAGGAACGAGAGACCCAGTACTTC. Translated: CASSYKGQGEERETQYF.

The V and J genes are TRBV4-1 and TRBJ2-5; either TRBD1 or TRBD2 may fit D (5 bases each). The end of the DNA is better explained by TRBJ2-7, so the J call may be wrong. Germline V gene data show CDR1 as MGHRA and CDR2 as YSYEKL. The CDR3 spans 14 residues. This chain's CDR3 is CASSPSGSSYEQYF. DNA for the CDR3: TGCGCCAGCAGCCCGTCAGGGAGCTCCTACGAGCAGTACTTC.

V gene TRBV27 combines with J gene TRBJ1-5, with 9 bases identical to TRBD1. The germline gives CDR1 MNHEY, CDR2 SMNVEV (reference sequence). V trimming: 6 bases; J trimming: 5 bases; junction bases outside the gene matches: 8. The CDR3 is 15 amino acids. The CDR3 protein is CASSADRGVDQPQHF. CDR3 coding DNA: TGTGCCAGCAGCGCAGACAGGGGGGTTGATCAGCCCCAGCATTTT.

This chain connects TRBV28 to TRBJ2-7; D is uncertain. This CDR3 has 15 amino acids. Germline assignment: CDR1 MDHEN and CDR2 SYDVKM. The ends were cut back, 3 bases at V and 2 bases at J, with 14 bases in the middle. The CDR3 DNA sequence: TGTGCCAGCAGTTTCTTTAGGACCGCGGCCTACGAGCAGTACTTC. Translated: CASSFFRTAAYEQYF.

The chain links TRBV5-1 to TRBJ2-5, with a possible D match to TRBD2 (6 bases). The V end was cut by 0 bases, the J end by 5 bases, with 17 bases between. The CDR3 spans 16 residues. Germline loops: CDR1 SGHRS, CDR2 YFSETQ. The CDR3 protein is CASSLEHLRERETQYF. The DNA for the CDR3 is TGCGCCAGCAGCTTGGAACACTTACGGGAGCGGGAGACCCAGTACTTC.

In this sample, this clone turned up a few times. The chain carries TRBV6-1 and TRBJ2-1; 10 bases are shared with TRBD2. The CDR3 is 15 amino acids. The germline V gene has CDR1 MNHNS and CDR2 SASEGT. With V trimmed by 4 bases and J by 8 bases, 8 bases remained unmatched. The CDR3 DNA follows: TGTGCCAGCAGTGTATCTAGCGGGAGAAGCGATGAGCAGTTCTTC. This codes for CASSVSSGRSDEQFF.